This TCR beta chain was documented in a study of human thymus T cells. Sequencing was performed with immunoSEQ multiplex PCR; in TCRdb, only in-frame clones are kept and a portion is missing. This sample has fewer than 85,000 clones, with about 95% found just once. Losses at the gene ends were 3 bases for V and 8 bases for J; bases not matched to a gene: 5. This CDR3 contains 15 residues. Looked up from germline, CDR1 is WNHNN and CDR2 is SYGVQD (reference sequence). The thymus tissue came from resections taken during corrective heart surgery. Sequencing was done on a sample of thymus tissue. The TCR was taken from a girl in the first two years of life with a congenital heart defect but otherwise immunologically healthy. The rearrangement uses TRBV10-1 and TRBJ2-2, with 11 bases identical to TRBD2. The CDR3 loop is CASSELAGDEGELFF. CDR3 DNA sequence: TGCGCCAGCAGTGAACTAGCGGGAGACGAGGGGGAGCTGTTTTTT.